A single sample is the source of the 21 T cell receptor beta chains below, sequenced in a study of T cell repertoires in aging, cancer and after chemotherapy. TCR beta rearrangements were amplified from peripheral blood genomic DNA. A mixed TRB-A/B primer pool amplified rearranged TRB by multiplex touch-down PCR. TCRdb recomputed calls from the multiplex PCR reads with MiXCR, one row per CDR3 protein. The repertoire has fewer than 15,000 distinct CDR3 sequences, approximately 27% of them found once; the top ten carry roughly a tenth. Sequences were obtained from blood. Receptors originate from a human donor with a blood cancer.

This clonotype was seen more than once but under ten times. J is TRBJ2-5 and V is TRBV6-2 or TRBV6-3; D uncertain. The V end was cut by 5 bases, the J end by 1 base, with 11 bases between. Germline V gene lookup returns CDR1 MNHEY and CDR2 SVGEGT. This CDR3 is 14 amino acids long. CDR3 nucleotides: TGTGCCAGCAGTCTCAGTCCGGGCCAAGAGACCCAGTACTTC. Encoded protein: CASSLSPGQETQYF.

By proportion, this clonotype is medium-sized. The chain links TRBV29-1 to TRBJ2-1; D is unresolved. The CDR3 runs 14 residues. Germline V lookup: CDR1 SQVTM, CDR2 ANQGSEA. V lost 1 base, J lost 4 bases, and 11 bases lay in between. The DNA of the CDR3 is TGCAGCGTTGAAGGACTGACCCCATACAATGAGCAGTTCTTC. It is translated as CSVEGLTPYNEQFF.

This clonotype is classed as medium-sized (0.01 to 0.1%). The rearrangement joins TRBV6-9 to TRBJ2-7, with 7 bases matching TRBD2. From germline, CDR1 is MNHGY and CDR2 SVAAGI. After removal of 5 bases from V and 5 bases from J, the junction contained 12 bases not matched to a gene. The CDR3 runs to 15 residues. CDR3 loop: CASSTPLASNHEQYF. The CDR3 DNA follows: TGTGCCAGCAGTACGCCACTAGCGTCAAACCACGAGCAGTACTTC.

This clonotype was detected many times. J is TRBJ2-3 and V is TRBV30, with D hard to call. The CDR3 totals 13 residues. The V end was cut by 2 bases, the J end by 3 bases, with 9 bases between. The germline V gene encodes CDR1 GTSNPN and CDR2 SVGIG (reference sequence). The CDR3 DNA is TGTGCCTGGAGTCCCCTTATTACAGATACGCAGTATTTT. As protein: CAWSPLITDTQYF.

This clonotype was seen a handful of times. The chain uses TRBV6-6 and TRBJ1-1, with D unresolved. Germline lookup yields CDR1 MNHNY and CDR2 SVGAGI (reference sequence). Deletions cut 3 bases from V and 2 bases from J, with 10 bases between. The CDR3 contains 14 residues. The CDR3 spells CASSYNSPNTEAFF. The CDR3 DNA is TGTGCCAGCAGTTATAATAGCCCCAACACTGAAGCTTTCTTT.

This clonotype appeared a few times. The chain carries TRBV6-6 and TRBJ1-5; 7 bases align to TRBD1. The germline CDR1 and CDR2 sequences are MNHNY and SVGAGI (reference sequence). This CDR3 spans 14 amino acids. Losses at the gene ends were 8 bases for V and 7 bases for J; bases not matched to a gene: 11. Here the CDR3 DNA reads TGTGCCAGCCATAACAGGGGAGGCGACCAGCCCCAGCATTTT. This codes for CASHNRGGDQPQHF.

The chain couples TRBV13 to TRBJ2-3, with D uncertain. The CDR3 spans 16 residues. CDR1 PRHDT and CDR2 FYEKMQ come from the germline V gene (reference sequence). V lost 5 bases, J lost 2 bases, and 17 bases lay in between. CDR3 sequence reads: CASSASDRAPTDTQYF. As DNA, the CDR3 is TGTGCCAGCAGCGCCTCCGATAGGGCCCCCACAGATACGCAGTATTTT. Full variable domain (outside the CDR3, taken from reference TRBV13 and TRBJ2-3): AAGVIQSPRHLIKEKRETATLKCYPIPRHDTVYWYQQGPGQDPQFLISFYEKMQSDKGSIPDRFSAQQFSDYHSELNMSSLELGDSALYFCASSASDRAPTDTQYFGPGTRLTVL.

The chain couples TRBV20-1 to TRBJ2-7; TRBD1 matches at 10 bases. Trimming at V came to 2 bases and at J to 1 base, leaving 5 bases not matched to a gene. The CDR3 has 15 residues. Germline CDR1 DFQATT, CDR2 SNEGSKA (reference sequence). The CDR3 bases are TGCAGTGCTAGATGGCGGACAGGGGGGTCCTACGAGCAGTACGTC. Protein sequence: CSARWRTGGSYEQYV.

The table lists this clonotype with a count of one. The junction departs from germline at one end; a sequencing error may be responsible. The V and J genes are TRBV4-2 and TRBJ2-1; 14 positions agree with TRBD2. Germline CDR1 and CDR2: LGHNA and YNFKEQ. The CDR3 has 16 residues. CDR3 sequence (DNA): TGCGCCAGCAGCCAAGGAGGACTAGCGGGAGGAATTGGGCAGTTCTTC. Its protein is CASSQGGLAGGIGQFF.

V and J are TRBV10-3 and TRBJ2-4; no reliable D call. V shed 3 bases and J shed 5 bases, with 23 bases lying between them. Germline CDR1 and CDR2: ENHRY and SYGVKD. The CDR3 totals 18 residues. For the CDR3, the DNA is TGTGCCATCAGTGAATTGGAAATCCGGCAGCCCGGTCAAAACATTCAGTACTTC. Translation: CAISELEIRQPGQNIQYF.

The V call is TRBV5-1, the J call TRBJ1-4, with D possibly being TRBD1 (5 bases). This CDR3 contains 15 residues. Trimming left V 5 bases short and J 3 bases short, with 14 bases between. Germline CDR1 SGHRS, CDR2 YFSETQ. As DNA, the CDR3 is TGCGCCAGCAGTTCGCAGGGCGGCCCTAATGAAAAACTGTTTTTT. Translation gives CASSSQGGPNEKLFF.

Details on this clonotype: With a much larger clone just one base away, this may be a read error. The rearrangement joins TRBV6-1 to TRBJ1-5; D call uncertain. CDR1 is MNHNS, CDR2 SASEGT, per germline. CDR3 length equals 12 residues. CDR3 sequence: CASSEAVSNSIF. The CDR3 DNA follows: TGTGCCAGCAGTGAAGCGGTCTCTAACAGCATTTTT.

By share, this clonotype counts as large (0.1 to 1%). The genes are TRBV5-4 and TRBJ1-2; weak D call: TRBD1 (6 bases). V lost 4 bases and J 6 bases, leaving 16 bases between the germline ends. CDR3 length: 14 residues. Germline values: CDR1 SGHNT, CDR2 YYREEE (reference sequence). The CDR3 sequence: CASSPLQGSNGYTF. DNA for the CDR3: TGTGCCAGCAGCCCATTACAGGGATCCAATGGCTACACCTTC.

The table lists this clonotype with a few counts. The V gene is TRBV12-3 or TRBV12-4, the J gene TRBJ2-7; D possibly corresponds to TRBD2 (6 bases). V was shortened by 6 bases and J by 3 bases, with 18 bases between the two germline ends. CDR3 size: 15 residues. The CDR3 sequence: CASSPLGGNLYEQYF. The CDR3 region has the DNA TGTGCCAGCAGCCCTCTGGGGGGTAACCTCTACGAGCAGTACTTC.

In DNA, the CDR3 is TGTGCCAGCAGCCCCCCCCGGCCGGCCAGGGGGGAGACCCAGTACTTC. This codes for CASSPPRPARGETQYF. The chain uses TRBV7-9 and TRBJ2-5; 7 bases align to TRBD1. From germline, CDR1 is SEHNR and CDR2 FQNEAQ (reference sequence). V was pared by 5 bases and J by 5 bases, with 14 bases of the junction left unmatched. The CDR3 is made up of 16 amino acids.

The CDR3 protein is CASIRVGLAGRNEQFF. CDR3 nucleotides: TGTGCCAGTATTCGCGTGGGACTAGCGGGACGAAATGAGCAGTTCTTC. This rearrangement joins TRBV19 to TRBJ2-1, with 13 nucleotides matching TRBD2. CDR1 and CDR2 (germline): LNHDA, SQIVND (reference sequence). Germline trimming cut 7 bases from V and 7 bases from J; bases unmatched to any gene: 10. The CDR3 has 16 residues.

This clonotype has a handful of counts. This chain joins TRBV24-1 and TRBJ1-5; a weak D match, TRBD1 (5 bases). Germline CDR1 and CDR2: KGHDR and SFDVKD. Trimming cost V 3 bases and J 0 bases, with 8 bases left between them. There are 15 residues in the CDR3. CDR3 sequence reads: CATSDGAISNQPQHF. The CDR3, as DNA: TGTGCCACCAGTGATGGGGCGATTAGCAATCAGCCCCAGCATTTT.

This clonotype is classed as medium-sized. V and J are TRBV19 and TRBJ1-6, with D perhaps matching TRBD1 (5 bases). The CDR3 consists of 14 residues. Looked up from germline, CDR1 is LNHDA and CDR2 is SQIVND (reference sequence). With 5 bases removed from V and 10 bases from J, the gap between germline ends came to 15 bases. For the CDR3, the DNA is TGTGCCAGTAGTCTGGTGGGGGGAGGATCACCCCTCCACTTT. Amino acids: CASSLVGGGSPLHF. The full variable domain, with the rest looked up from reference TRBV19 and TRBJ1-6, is DGGITQSPKYLFRKEGQNVTLSCEQNLNHDAMYWYRQDPGQGLRLIYYSQIVNDFQKGDIAEGYSVSREKKESFPLTVTSAQKNPTAFYLCASSLVGGGSPLHFGNGTRLTVT.

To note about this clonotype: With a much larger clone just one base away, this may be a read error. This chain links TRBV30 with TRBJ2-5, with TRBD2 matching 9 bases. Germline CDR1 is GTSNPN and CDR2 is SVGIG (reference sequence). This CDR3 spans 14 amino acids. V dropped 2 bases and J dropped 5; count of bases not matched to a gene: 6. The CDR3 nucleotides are TGTGCCTGGAGTATGATCCTAGCGGGGGAGACCCAGTACTTC. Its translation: CAWSMILAGETQYF.

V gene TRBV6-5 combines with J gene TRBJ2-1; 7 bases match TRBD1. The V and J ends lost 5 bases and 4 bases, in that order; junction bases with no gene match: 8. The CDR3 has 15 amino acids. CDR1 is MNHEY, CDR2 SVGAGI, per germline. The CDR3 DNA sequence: TGTGCCAGCAGTGATCTAGGGGGCGATTACAATGAGCAGTTCTTC. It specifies CASSDLGGDYNEQFF.

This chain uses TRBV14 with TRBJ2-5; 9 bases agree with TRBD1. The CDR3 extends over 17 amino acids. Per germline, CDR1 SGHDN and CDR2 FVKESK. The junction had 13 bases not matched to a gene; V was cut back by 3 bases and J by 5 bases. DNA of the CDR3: TGTGCCAGCAGCCAGCGAGGGACAGGGTGGTTTGTGGAGACCCAGTACTTC. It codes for CASSQRGTGWFVETQYF.